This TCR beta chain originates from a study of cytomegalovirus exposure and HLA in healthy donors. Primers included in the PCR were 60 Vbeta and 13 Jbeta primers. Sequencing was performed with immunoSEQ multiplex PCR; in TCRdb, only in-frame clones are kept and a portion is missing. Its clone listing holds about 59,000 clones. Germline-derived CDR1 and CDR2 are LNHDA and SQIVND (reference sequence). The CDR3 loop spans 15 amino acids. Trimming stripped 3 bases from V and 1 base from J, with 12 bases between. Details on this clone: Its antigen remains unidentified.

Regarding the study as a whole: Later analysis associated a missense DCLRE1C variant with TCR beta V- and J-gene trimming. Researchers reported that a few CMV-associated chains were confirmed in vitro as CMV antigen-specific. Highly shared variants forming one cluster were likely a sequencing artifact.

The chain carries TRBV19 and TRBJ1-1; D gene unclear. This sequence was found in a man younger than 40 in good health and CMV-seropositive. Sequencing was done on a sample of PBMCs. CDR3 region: CASSIWGGPNTEAFF. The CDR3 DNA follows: TGTGCCAGTAGTATCTGGGGAGGGCCGAACACTGAAGCTTTCTTT.